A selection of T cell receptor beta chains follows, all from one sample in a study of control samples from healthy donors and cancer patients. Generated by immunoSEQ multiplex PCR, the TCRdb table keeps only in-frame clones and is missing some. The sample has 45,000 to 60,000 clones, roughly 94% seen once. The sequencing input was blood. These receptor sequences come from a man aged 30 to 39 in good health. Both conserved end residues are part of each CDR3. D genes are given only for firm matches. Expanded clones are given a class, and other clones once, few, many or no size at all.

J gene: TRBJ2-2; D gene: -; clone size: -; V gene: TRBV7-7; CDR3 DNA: TGTGCCAGCAGCGCAGGTGCGAACACCGGGGAGCTGTTTTTT; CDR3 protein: CASSAGANTGELFF
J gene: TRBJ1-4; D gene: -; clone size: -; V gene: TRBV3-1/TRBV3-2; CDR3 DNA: TGTGCCAGCAGCCAGACCGGACGGGGAGAAAAACTGTTTTTT; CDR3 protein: CASSQTGRGEKLFF
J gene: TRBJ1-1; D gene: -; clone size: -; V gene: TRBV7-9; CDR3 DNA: TGTGCCAGCAGCGGACTGGGAGGCCAGGGGAAAATGAACACTGAAGCTTTCTTT; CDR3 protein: CASSGLGGQGKMNTEAFF
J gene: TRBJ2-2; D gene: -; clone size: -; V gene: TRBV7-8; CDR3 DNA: TGTGCCAGCACCCCTACTTTCACAGAGAGGACCTTGGTCACCGGGGAGCTGTTTTTT; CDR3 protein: CASTPTFTERTLVTGELFF
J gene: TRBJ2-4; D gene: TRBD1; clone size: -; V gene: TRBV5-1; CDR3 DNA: TGCGCCAGCAGCTGGGGACAGGGGGACATTCAGTACTTC; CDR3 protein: CASSWGQGDIQYF
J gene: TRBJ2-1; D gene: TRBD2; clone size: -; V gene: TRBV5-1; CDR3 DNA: TGCGCCAGCAGCTTGCGGCAGGGAGGGAGCCACAATGAGCAGTTCTTC; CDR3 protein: CASSLRQGGSHNEQFF
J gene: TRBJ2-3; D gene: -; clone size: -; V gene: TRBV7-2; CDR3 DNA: TGTGCCAGCAGCCTATCACGGGTCGATACGCAGTATTTT; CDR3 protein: CASSLSRVDTQYF
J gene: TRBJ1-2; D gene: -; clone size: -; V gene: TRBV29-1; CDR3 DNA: TGCAGCGTTGACGGCCCAGGCCGCTATGGCTACACCTTC; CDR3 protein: CSVDGPGRYGYTF
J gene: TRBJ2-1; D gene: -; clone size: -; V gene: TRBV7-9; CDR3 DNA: TGTGCCAGCAGCCCCCGGGACTCCCGAATCTACAATGAGCAGTTCTTC; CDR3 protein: CASSPRDSRIYNEQFF
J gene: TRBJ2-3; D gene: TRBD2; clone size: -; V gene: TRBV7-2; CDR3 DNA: TGTGCCAGCAGCTTCAGCGGGGGGCTTGGGACAGATACGCAGTATTTT; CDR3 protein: CASSFSGGLGTDTQYF
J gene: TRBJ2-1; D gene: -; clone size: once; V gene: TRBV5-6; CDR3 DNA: TGTGCCAGCAGCTCATGGGGTGGTGAGCAGTTCTTC; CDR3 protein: CASSSWGGEQFF
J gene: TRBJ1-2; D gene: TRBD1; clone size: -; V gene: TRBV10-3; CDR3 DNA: TGTGCCATCAGGGGACAGGGAGATGACTATGGCTACACCTTC; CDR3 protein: CAIRGQGDDYGYTF
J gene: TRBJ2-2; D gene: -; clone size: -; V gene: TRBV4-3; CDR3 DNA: TGCGCCAGCAGCCAAGATGCCCGTATCCCGGCCAAGAACACCGGGGAGCTGTTTTTT; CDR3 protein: CASSQDARIPAKNTGELFF
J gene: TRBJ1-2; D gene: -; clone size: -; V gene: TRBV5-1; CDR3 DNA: TGCGCCAGCAGTGTGTCAGATTACACCGATGGCTACACCTTC; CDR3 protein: CASSVSDYTDGYTF
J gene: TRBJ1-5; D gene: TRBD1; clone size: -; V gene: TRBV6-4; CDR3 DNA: TGTGCCAGCAATCGGACAGGGGAGGTTGAGCCCCAGCATTTT; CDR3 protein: CASNRTGEVEPQHF
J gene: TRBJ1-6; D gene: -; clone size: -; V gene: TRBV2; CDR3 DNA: TGTGCCAGCAGATCTCCAGGGACACCTTCGAATTCACCCCTCCACTTT; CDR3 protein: CASRSPGTPSNSPLHF
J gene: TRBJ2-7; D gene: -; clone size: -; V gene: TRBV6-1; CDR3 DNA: TGTGCCAGCAGTGAAGTGAGAAGGGGAAAGCAGTACTTC; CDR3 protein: CASSEVRRGKQYF
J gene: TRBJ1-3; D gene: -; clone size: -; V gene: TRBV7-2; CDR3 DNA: TGTGCCAGCAGCTTTGGGGGGGGAAGCCGAAACACCATATATTTT; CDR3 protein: CASSFGGGSRNTIYF
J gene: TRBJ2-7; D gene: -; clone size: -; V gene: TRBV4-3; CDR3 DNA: TGCGCCAGCAGCCAAGATCCCTCCCTCTACGAGCAGTACTTC; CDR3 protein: CASSQDPSLYEQYF
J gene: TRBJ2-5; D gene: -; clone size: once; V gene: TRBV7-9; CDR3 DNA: TGTGCCAGCAGGGGGGCGGAAGAGACCCAGTACTTC; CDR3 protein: CASRGAEETQYF
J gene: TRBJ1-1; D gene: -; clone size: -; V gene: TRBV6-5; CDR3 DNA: TGTGCCAGCAGTTATCAGCGAGTTTTAGACACTGAAGCTTTCTTT; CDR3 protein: CASSYQRVLDTEAFF
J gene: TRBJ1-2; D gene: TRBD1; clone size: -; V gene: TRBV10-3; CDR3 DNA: TGTGCCATCAGTGACAGGGGGCTGTCTAACTATGGCTACACCTTC; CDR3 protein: CAISDRGLSNYGYTF
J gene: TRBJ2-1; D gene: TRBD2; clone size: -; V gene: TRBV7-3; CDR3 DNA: TGTGCCAGCAGCTTAATAGCGGGCGGGCGGAATGAGCAGTTCTTC; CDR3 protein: CASSLIAGGRNEQFF
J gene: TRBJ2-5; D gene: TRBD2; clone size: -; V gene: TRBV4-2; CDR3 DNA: TGTGCCAGCAGCCAAGAACTAGCGGGGGCAGGGGAGACCCAGTACTTC; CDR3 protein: CASSQELAGAGETQYF
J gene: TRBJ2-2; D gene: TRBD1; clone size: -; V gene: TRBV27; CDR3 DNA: TGTGCCAGCAGACGCCGCGACAGGGGCACGAACACCGGGGAGCTGTTTTTT; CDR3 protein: CASRRRDRGTNTGELFF
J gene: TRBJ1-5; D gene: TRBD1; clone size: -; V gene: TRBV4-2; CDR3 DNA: TGTGCCAGCAGCCCAGATCGGGACAGCTTTAGTCAGCCCCAGCATTTT; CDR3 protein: CASSPDRDSFSQPQHF
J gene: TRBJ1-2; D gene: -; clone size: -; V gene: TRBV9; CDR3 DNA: TGTGCCAGCAGCCCCGGGGGGGAGGGCGGCTACACCTTC; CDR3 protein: CASSPGGEGGYTF
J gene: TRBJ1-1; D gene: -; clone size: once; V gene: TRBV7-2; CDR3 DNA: TGTGCCAGCAGCTTAGCGGTCAGGGCCACTGAAGCTTTCTTT; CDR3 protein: CASSLAVRATEAFF
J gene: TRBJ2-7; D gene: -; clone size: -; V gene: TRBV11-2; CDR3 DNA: TGTGCCAGCAGCGTCGACACCCTCTACGAGCAGTACTTC; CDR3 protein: CASSVDTLYEQYF
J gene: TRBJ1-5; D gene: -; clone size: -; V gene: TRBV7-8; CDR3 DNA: TGTGCCAGCAGCTTAGCGGGAGTTGGGCGGGGCGGTCAGCCCCAGCATTTT; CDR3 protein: CASSLAGVGRGGQPQHF
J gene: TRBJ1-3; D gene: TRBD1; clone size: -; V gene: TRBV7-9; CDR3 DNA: TGTGCCAGCAGCTTATATCCAGGGGGCCTGACTGGAAACACCATATATTTT; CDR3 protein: CASSLYPGGLTGNTIYF
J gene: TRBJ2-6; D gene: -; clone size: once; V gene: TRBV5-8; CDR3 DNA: TGTGCCAGCAGCTGGAGGGACGTCCGAGGTGGGAGCTCTGGGGCCAACGTCCTGACTTTC; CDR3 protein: CASSWRDVRGGSSGANVLTF
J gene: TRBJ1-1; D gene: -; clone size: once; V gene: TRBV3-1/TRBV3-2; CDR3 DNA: TGTGCCAGCAGCCCCGGACATACGAACACTGAAGCTTTCTTT; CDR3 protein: CASSPGHTNTEAFF
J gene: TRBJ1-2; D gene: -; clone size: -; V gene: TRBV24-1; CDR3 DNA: TGTGCCACCAGTGACACTACGGACAGTTATGGCTACACCTTC; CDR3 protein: CATSDTTDSYGYTF
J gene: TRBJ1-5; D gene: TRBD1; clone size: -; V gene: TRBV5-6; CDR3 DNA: TGTGCCAGCAGCTGGCAGGGGGCACGTCAGCCCCAGCATTTT; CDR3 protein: CASSWQGARQPQHF
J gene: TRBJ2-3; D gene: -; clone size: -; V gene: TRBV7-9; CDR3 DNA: TGTGCCACCTTTACAGATACGCAGTATTTT; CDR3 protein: CATFTDTQYF
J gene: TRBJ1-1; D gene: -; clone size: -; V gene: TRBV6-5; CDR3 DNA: TGTGCCAGCAGCGGGGGGACGACTGAAGCTTTCTTT; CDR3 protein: CASSGGTTEAFF
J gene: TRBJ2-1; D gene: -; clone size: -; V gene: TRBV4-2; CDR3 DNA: TGTGCCAGCAGCCAAGGGGAAGGGGATACCGACCTCCGTCAGTTCTTC; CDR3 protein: CASSQGEGDTDLRQFF
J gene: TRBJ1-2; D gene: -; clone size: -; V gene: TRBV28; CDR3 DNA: TGTGCCAGCAGTTTCCCTAAACGCAGCTACACCTTC; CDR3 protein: CASSFPKRSYTF
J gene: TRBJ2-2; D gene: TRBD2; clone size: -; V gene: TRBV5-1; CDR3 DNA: TGCGCCAGCAGCACCTTTCCTGCGGGAGGTCTGGGCGGGGAGCTGTTTTTT; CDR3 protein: CASSTFPAGGLGGELFF
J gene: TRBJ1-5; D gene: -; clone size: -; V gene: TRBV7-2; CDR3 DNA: TGTGCCAGCAGCTATCTGCAGGGTCAGCCCCAGCATTTT; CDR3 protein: CASSYLQGQPQHF
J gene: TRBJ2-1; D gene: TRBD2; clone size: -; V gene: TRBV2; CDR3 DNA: TGTGCCAGCAGCCCCAGCGGGAGGGGATACAATGAGCAGTTCTTC; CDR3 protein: CASSPSGRGYNEQFF
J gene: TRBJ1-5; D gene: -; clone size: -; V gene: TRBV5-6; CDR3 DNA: TGTGCCAGCAGCTTGGCGGGAATGGGAGGCCAGCCCCAGCATTTT; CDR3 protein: CASSLAGMGGQPQHF
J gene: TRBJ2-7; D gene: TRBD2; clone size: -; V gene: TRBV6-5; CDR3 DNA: TGTGCCAGCAGTCAGCGGGGGGGCGGCTACGAGCAGTACTTC; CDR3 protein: CASSQRGGGYEQYF
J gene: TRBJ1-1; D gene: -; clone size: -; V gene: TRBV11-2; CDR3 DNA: TGTGCCAGCAGCTTAGATCGGGGTGAAGCTTTCTTT; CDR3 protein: CASSLDRGEAFF
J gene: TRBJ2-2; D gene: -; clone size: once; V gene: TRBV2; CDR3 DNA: TGTGCCGGATCTCAGCTGGGAACTGTTAGGACCGGGGAGCTGTTTTTT; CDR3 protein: CAGSQLGTVRTGELFF